These T cell receptor beta chains were read from a single sample in a study of CXCR3-negative and CXCR3-positive naive CD8 T cells. TCRdb reprocessed the 5' RACE reads, with one entry per CDR3 protein and no DNA. The repertoire table contains 150,000 to 180,000 distinct CDR3 sequences. The sequenced sample was naive CXCR3+ CD8+ T cells from blood. The receptors originated from a human donor in good health. Some clones in this sample may be carry-over from other donors' samples. Each CDR3 is given with its conserved first and last residue. Fields, in order: V gene, J gene, CDR3 protein.

TRBV20-1	TRBJ2-1	CSARDGRTEYNEQFF
TRBV28	TRBJ2-7	CASNKLAGVRYEQYF
TRBV27	TRBJ2-7	CASSLYGLGSSYEKYF
TRBV7-6	TRBJ2-1	CASRDLSNEQFF
TRBV29-1	TRBJ1-2	CSVEDLGSGYTF
TRBV9	TRBJ2-2	CASSDRELTGELFF
TRBV9	TRBJ2-1	CASSPGGRDEQFF
TRBV6-2/TRBV6-3	TRBJ2-7	CASSYAGFSYEQYF
TRBV10-1	TRBJ2-7	CASMEGTSGVQYF
TRBV12-3/TRBV12-4	TRBJ1-2	CASSHGPTYGYTF
TRBV4-2	TRBJ1-1	CASSPPPNTEAFF
TRBV10-3	TRBJ2-7	CAISESRGQGFPYEQYF
TRBV7-9	TRBJ2-5	CASSLGGSNQETQYF
TRBV7-9	TRBJ2-1	CASSSLDRLRTYNEQFF
TRBV5-6	TRBJ2-1	CASSARSGRYNEQFF
TRBV20-1	TRBJ1-3	CSARRAGDGNTIYF
TRBV9	TRBJ1-5	CASSDGGGTAGQPQHF
TRBV28	TRBJ2-1	CASRAVGTGDNEQIF
TRBV11-1	TRBJ2-1	CASSFGLAGGNEQFF
TRBV6-6	TRBJ2-2	CASTQIRPIPNTGELFF
TRBV12-3/TRBV12-4	TRBJ2-2	CASSTGQGIPGELFF
TRBV10-3	TRBJ1-2	CAIRRDRENYGYTF
TRBV19	TRBJ1-1	CASSIGGGWTEAFF
TRBV19	TRBJ1-1	CASSIDFRAPANTEAFF
TRBV12-3/TRBV12-4	TRBJ2-2	CASTWGYDTGELFF
TRBV7-9	TRBJ2-5	CASSLDAGARTQYF
TRBV5-5	TRBJ2-3	CASSFIGLPNTDTQYF
TRBV20-1	TRBJ2-1	CSASIIGWGNEQFF
TRBV11-3	TRBJ1-1	CASSPFVGKNTEAFF
TRBV18	TRBJ1-1	CASSPGDRAEAFF
TRBV15	TRBJ2-2	CATSREETSNTGELFF
TRBV11-2	TRBJ2-2	CASSLAAGNTGELFF
TRBV29-1	TRBJ2-4	CSVVTKNIQYF
TRBV27	TRBJ2-3	CASSYGPSTDTQYF
TRBV28	TRBJ2-3	CASSSPRGQGSTDTQYF
TRBV6-1	TRBJ1-5	CASRRDSNQPQHF
TRBV20-1	TRBJ2-7	CSARDRDSAYEQYF
TRBV10-2	TRBJ1-1	CASSEGRGFEAFF
TRBV6-6	TRBJ2-7	CASSPTGHPYEQYF
TRBV28	TRBJ2-1	CTSSLDRVGRGAHNEQFF
TRBV12-3/TRBV12-4	TRBJ1-1	CASSWTGDNTEAFF
TRBV6-1	TRBJ1-1	CASSEDLRWANTEAFF
TRBV20-1	TRBJ2-5	CSARDDPGDQYF
TRBV29-1	TRBJ2-7	CSVEGGLAGRDEQYF
TRBV28	TRBJ1-3	CASSHKSSNTIYF
TRBV4-1	TRBJ2-1	CASSPVASSFDNEQFF
TRBV28	TRBJ1-1	CASRWDTLNTEAFF
TRBV28	TRBJ2-1	CASRLAGGSYNEQFF
TRBV29-1	TRBJ2-7	CSGWTTPYEQYF
TRBV9	TRBJ1-2	CASSVDGENYGYTF
TRBV4-1	TRBJ1-2	CASSQVPDSDYGYTF
TRBV12-3/TRBV12-4	TRBJ2-2	CASSLVEGAAGELFF
TRBV12-3/TRBV12-4	TRBJ2-7	CASSFGGQSYEQYF
TRBV7-3	TRBJ2-7	CASSPPGDRAGEQYF
TRBV29-1	TRBJ1-2	CSVRDGAGTRYGYTF
TRBV4-1	TRBJ2-7	CASSQDPGTSSEQYF
TRBV27	TRBJ1-1	CASRTGVYTEAFF